Below, one T cell receptor (beta chain) is given with its context. TCRdb reprocessed the 5' RACE reads, keeping one entry per CDR3 protein, no DNA. The table for this sample gives approximately 420,000 distinct CDR3 sequences. The sample originates from a study of T cells expressing NK-cell markers. The CDR3 covers 15 residues. Per germline, CDR1 SGHNT and CDR2 YYREEE (reference sequence). This receptor was taken from a woman aged 45-65 years in good health. Material for sequencing was blood T cells: a sorted CD56 or NKG2C T cell subset, CD4+ or CD8+ T cells, or bulk PBMC T cells (not recorded which). This rearrangement joins TRBV5-4 to TRBJ1-2. CDR3 sequence reads: CASSLFTVERAGYTF.